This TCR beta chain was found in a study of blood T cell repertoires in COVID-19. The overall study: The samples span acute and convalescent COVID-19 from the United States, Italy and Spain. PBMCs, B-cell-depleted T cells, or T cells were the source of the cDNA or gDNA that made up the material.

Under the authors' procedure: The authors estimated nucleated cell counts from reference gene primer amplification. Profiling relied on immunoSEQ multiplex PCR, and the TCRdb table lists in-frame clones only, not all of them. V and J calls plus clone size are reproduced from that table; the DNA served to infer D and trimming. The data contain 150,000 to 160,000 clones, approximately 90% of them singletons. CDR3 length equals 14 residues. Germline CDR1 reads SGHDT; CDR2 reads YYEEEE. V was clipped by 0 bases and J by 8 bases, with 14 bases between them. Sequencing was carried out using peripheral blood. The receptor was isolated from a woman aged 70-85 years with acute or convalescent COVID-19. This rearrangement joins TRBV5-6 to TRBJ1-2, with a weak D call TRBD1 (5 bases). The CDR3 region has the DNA TGTGCCAGCAGCTTGGATCAGGGTCTACCGGGCTACACCTTC. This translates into CASSLDQGLPGYTF.